The T cell receptor beta chain described here comes from a study of human T cells and chemical hapten exposure. TCRdb passed the RACE reads through MiXCR, listing each CDR3 protein once. Of roughly 380,000 distinct CDR3 sequences in the sample, nearly 5% were seen once. Time point described: patch test 1, 2 weeks after DPC sensitization. Treatment here: therapeutic diphenylcyclopropenone sensitization with weekly scalp DPC. The CDR3 runs 17 residues. The V end was cut by 7 bases, the J end by 0 bases, with 19 bases between. The germline gives CDR1 SNHLY, CDR2 FYNNEI. The V gene is TRBV2, the J gene TRBJ2-1; a weak D match, TRBD2 (6 bases). The sample consisted of whole blood, taken in connection with sensitization to the hapten diphenylcyclopropenone (DPC). The TCR sequence derives from a woman in her fifties or sixties with alopecia areata. Some clones in this sample may be carry-over from other donors' samples. Written as DNA, the CDR3 is TGTGCCAGCACCGATGGGGTAGCGGAAAGCTCCTACAATGAGCAGTTCTTC. Its protein is CASTDGVAESSYNEQFF.